The rows below give T cell receptor beta chains drawn from one sample of a study of spatial heterogeneity in lung cancer. TCRdb recomputed calls from the 5' RACE reads with MiXCR, one row per CDR3 protein. The sample contains about 16,000 distinct CDR3 sequences, roughly 6% of which appear only once. Sample: PBMCs, taken at follow-up. The origin of the receptors is a male donor with early-stage non-small cell lung cancer. Each CDR3 is given with its conserved first and last residue. The order of the fields is CDR3 protein, CDR3 DNA, D gene, V gene, J gene, clone size. A D gene is named only where the DNA matches it firmly. The size of a clone is reported for some rows only, either as once, few or many, or as a class for expanded clones.

CASSLAPTGSHEQFF	TGTGCCAGCAGCTTAGCCCCCACGGGGAGCCATGAGCAGTTCTTC	NA	TRBV7-9	TRBJ2-1	many
CASSSPRRSDTQYF	TGTGCCAGCAGTTCCCCCCGAAGGTCCGATACGCAGTATTTT	NA	TRBV6-1	TRBJ2-3	many
CASSTRPTEAFF	TGTGCCAGCAGCACCCGACCTACTGAAGCTTTCTTT	NA	TRBV21-1	TRBJ1-1	many
CATSDPKGGNEQFF	TGTGCCACCAGTGACCCCAAGGGGGGCAATGAGCAGTTCTTC	NA	TRBV24-1	TRBJ2-1	NA
CASSPRTSASTDTQYF	TGCGCCAGCAGCCCGAGGACTAGCGCAAGCACAGATACGCAGTATTTT	TRBD2	TRBV4-3	TRBJ2-3	many
CSAIPTSGMQFF	TGCAGTGCGATCCCAACTAGCGGTATGCAGTTCTTC	TRBD2	TRBV20-1	TRBJ2-1	NA
CASSQGPGGYNEQFF	TGTGCCAGCAGCCAAGGGCCAGGGGGCTACAATGAGCAGTTCTTC	TRBD1	TRBV3-1	TRBJ2-1	NA
CATRSREMEETQYF	TGTGCCACGAGAAGCCGGGAGATGGAAGAGACCCAGTACTTC	NA	TRBV10-3	TRBJ2-5	few
CASTILSSQSEAFF	TGTGCCAGCACTATTCTATCGAGCCAGAGTGAAGCTTTCTTT	NA	TRBV2	TRBJ1-1	many
CASSFGDGTEAFF	TGTGCCAGCAGTTTTGGGGATGGCACTGAAGCTTTCTTT	NA	TRBV28	TRBJ1-1	many
CASSRTGVSQPQHF	TGTGCCAGCAGCCGGACAGGGGTAAGTCAGCCCCAGCATTTT	TRBD1	TRBV5-6	TRBJ1-5	many
CASSPFFPRTDTQYF	TGTGCCAGCAGCCCATTTTTCCCCCGCACAGATACGCAGTATTTT	NA	TRBV5-5	TRBJ2-3	many
CASSYLAGSGRNEQFF	TGTGCCAGCAGTTACTTGGCGGGTAGCGGGAGAAATGAGCAGTTCTTC	TRBD2	TRBV6-5	TRBJ2-1	many
CASSLEGTGGYNEQFF	TGTGCCAGCAGTCTCGAGGGGACAGGGGGCTACAATGAGCAGTTCTTC	TRBD1	TRBV6-5	TRBJ2-1	many
CANSHLPRAETQYF	TGCGCCAACAGTCACCTACCTAGGGCAGAGACCCAGTACTTC	NA	TRBV23-1	TRBJ2-5	NA
CASSQGPRGSDRNEQFF	TGCGCCAGCAGCCAAGGTCCCCGCGGGAGTGATAGAAATGAGCAGTTCTTC	TRBD2	TRBV4-3	TRBJ2-1	many
CASSPSVYEQYF	TGTGCCAGCTCACCTAGCGTCTACGAGCAGTACTTC	NA	TRBV18	TRBJ2-7	NA
CASSLESPRGYTF	TGTGCCAGCAGCTTAGAGAGCCCGAGGGGCTACACCTTC	NA	TRBV7-2	TRBJ1-2	many
CASSPSGGPWDTQYF	TGTGCCAGCAGCCCGTCGGGTGGGCCGTGGGATACGCAGTATTTT	NA	TRBV7-2	TRBJ2-3	medium-sized
CASSHRQGSYGYTF	TGTGCCAGCAGTCACCGACAGGGGAGCTATGGCTACACCTTC	TRBD1	TRBV28	TRBJ1-2	many
CASRLGGWNSPLHF	TGTGCCAGCAGGCTCGGGGGATGGAATTCACCCCTCCACTTT	NA	TRBV7-9	TRBJ1-6	many
CASSQGVLNEKLFF	TGTGCCAGCAGCCAAGGCGTCCTTAATGAAAAACTGTTTTTT	NA	TRBV4-2	TRBJ1-4	many
CASSTRTSGTYEQYF	TGTGCCAGCAGCACACGGACTAGCGGGACCTACGAGCAGTACTTC	NA	TRBV21-1	TRBJ2-7	many
CSAVRGDEKLFF	TGCAGTGCTGTCAGGGGGGATGAAAAACTGTTTTTT	TRBD1	TRBV20-1	TRBJ1-4	medium-sized
CASNTEGYEQFF	TGTGCCTCAAATACAGAGGGCTATGAGCAGTTCTTC	NA	TRBV7-9	TRBJ2-1	few
CASSSLASGLYNEQFF	TGCGCCAGCAGCTCCCTGGCTAGCGGGCTGTACAATGAGCAGTTCTTC	TRBD2	TRBV5-1	TRBJ2-1	many
CASQQGPESEGYTF	TGTGCCAGCCAACAGGGGCCCGAGAGCGAAGGCTACACCTTC	TRBD1	TRBV27	TRBJ1-2	many
CASSMVGGRSSYEQYF	TGTGCCAGTAGTATGGTTGGGGGACGGTCCTCCTACGAGCAGTACTTC	NA	TRBV19	TRBJ2-7	many
CASSLGAAGTQHF	TGTGCCAGCAGTTTGGGGGCGGCAGGGACCCAGCATTTT	NA	TRBV12-3/TRBV12-4	TRBJ1-5	NA
CASSPPGGATDQPQHF	TGTGCCAGCAGTCCCCCCGGGGGGGCAACCGATCAGCCCCAGCATTTT	NA	TRBV28	TRBJ1-5	NA
CASSLRAVDEQYF	TGTGCCAGCAGCTTACGTGCCGTAGACGAGCAGTACTTC	NA	TRBV7-9	TRBJ2-7	many
CASSQAGPRGDTQYF	TGTGCCAGCAGCCAGGCAGGGCCGCGTGGGGATACGCAGTATTTT	NA	TRBV3-1	TRBJ2-3	many
CASSDAGSYNEQFF	TGTGCCAGCAGCGATGCCGGCTCCTACAATGAGCAGTTCTTC	NA	TRBV28	TRBJ2-1	many
CASSLRSGGEDTQYF	TGTGCCAGCAGCTTAAGGTCCGGGGGAGAAGATACGCAGTATTTT	NA	TRBV7-2	TRBJ2-3	many
CASRPGVGNEQFF	TGCGCCAGCAGACCGGGAGTGGGGAATGAGCAGTTCTTC	NA	TRBV5-1	TRBJ2-1	many
CASSLVEGGEQYF	TGTGCCAGCAGTTTAGTAGAGGGCGGCGAGCAGTACTTC	NA	TRBV27	TRBJ2-7	many
CASSLAPGNDNSPLHF	TGTGCCAGCAGCTTGGCCCCGGGCAATGATAATTCACCCCTCCACTTT	NA	TRBV7-9	TRBJ1-6	NA
CSAPLRPNTEAFF	TGCAGTGCCCCGTTGAGGCCGAACACTGAAGCTTTCTTT	NA	TRBV20-1	TRBJ1-1	many
CASSQDLSVGYEQYF	TGTGCCAGCAGCCAAGATCTATCGGTAGGCTACGAGCAGTACTTC	NA	TRBV4-2	TRBJ2-7	medium-sized
CASSHQGSTEAFF	TGTGCCAGCAGCCACCAGGGAAGTACTGAAGCTTTCTTT	NA	TRBV6-5	TRBJ1-1	NA
CARMVLAKNIQYF	TGTGCCAGGATGGTACTAGCCAAAAACATTCAGTACTTC	NA	TRBV7-9	TRBJ2-4	many
CASSARTGIDEQYF	TGTGCCAGCAGCGCCCGGACAGGCATCGACGAGCAGTACTTC	TRBD1	TRBV9	TRBJ2-7	many
CASSPNEGGKQFF	TGTGCCAGCAGCCCCAACGAGGGCGGGAAGCAGTTCTTC	NA	TRBV7-2	TRBJ2-1	few
CATSRRTEGQPQHF	TGTGCCACCAGCAGACGGACAGAGGGCCAGCCCCAGCATTTT	NA	TRBV15	TRBJ1-5	many
CASNPDANTEAFF	TGTGCCAGCAATCCAGACGCGAACACTGAAGCTTTCTTT	NA	TRBV2	TRBJ1-1	many
CASSLDRDSHTDTQYF	TGTGCCAGCAGTCTCGACCGGGACTCTCACACAGATACGCAGTATTTT	NA	TRBV6-2/TRBV6-3	TRBJ2-3	NA
CASSSYRGYEQYF	TGTGCCAGCAGCTCGTACAGGGGGTACGAGCAGTACTTC	TRBD1	TRBV7-9	TRBJ2-7	many
CASSYSGDNSPLHF	TGTGCCAGCAGTTACTCCGGGGATAATTCACCCCTCCACTTT	NA	TRBV6-6	TRBJ1-6	once
CASSQGTEETQYF	TGTGCCAGCAGCCAGGGGACAGAAGAGACCCAGTACTTC	TRBD1	TRBV7-8	TRBJ2-5	NA
CASSLIGLAKKETQYF	TGTGCCAGCAGCTTAATAGGACTAGCGAAAAAAGAGACCCAGTACTTC	TRBD2	TRBV5-4	TRBJ2-5	many
CATSRASGLPYEQYF	TGTGCCACCAGCAGAGCCTCGGGACTACCCTACGAGCAGTACTTC	TRBD2	TRBV15	TRBJ2-7	many
CASSLMGGYNEQFF	TGTGCCAGCAGTTTAATGGGGGGCTACAATGAGCAGTTCTTC	NA	TRBV27	TRBJ2-1	NA
CASSYPTVLAGETQYF	TGTGCCAGCAGTTACCCAACCGTACTAGCCGGAGAGACCCAGTACTTC	NA	TRBV6-2/TRBV6-3	TRBJ2-5	few
CASSRGTGQETQYF	TGTGCCAGCAGCCGGGGGACAGGCCAAGAGACCCAGTACTTC	TRBD1	TRBV7-9	TRBJ2-5	medium-sized
CASSGRGGQETQYF	TGTGCCAGCAGCGGTCGTGGGGGGCAAGAGACCCAGTACTTC	NA	TRBV28	TRBJ2-5	many
CASSFTSGSETQYF	TGCGCCAGCAGCTTCACTAGCGGGAGTGAGACCCAGTACTTC	TRBD2	TRBV5-1	TRBJ2-5	many